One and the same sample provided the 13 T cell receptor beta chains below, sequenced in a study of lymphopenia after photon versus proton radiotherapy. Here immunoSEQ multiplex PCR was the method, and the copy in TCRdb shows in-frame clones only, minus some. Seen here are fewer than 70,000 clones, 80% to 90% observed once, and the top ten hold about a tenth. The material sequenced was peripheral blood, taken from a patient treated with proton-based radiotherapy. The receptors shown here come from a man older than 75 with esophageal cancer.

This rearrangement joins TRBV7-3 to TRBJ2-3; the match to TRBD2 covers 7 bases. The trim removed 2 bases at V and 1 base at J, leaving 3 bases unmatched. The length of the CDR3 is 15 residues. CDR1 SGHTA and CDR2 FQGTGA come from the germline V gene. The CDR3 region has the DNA TGTGCCAGCAGCTTACTACGGGGGGGCACAGATACGCAGTATTTT. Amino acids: CASSLLRGGTDTQYF.

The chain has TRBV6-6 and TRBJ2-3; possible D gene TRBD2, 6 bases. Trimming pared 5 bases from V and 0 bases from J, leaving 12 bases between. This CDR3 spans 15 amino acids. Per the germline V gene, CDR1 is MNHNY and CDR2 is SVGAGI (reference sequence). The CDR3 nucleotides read TGTGCCAGCAGTCCGTTGGGGGGTAGCACAGATACGCAGTATTTT. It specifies CASSPLGGSTDTQYF.

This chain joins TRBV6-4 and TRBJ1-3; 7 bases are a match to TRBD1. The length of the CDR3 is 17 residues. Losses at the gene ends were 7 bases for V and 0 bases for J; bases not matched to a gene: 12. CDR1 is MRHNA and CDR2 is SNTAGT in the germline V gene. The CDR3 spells CASNPQGSEFSGNTIYF. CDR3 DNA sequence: TGTGCCAGCAATCCACAGGGGTCCGAATTCTCTGGAAACACCATATATTTT.

CDR3: CASSFTSGGQETQYF. In DNA form, the CDR3 reads TGTGCCAGCAGCTTCACTAGCGGGGGGCAAGAGACCCAGTACTTC. The gene calls are TRBV7-6 and TRBJ2-5; the match to TRBD2 covers 12 bases. The CDR3 contains 15 residues. V shed 3 bases and J 2 bases; nucleotides not matched to a gene: 1. Germline values: CDR1 SGHVS, CDR2 FNYEAQ.

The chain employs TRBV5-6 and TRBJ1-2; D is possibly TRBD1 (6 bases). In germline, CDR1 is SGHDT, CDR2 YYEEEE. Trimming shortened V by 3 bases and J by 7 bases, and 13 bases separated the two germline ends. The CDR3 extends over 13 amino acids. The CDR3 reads CASSSQGLGGYTF. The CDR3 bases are TGTGCCAGCAGCTCACAGGGACTCGGTGGCTACACCTTC.

CDR3 nucleotides: TGCAGCGCCCTACCCACAGGGCTGGAGACCCAGTACTTC. Protein product: CSALPTGLETQYF. The rearrangement uses TRBV29-1 and TRBJ2-5, with a tentative D call TRBD1 (6 bases). The CDR3 is 13 residues long. V was cut by 7 bases and J by 5 bases, with 17 bases left in between. Germline values: CDR1 SQVTM, CDR2 ANQGSEA.

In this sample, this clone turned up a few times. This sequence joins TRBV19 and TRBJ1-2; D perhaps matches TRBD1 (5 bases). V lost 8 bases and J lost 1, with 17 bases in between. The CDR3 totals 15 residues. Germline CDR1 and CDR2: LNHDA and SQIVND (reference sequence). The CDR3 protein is CASGGGLSLNYGYTF. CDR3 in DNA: TGTGCCAGTGGGGGGGGACTCAGCCTTAACTATGGCTACACCTTC.

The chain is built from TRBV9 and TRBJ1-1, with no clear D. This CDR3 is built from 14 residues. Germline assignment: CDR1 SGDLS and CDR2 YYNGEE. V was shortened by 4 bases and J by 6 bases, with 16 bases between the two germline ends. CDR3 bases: TGTGCCAGCAGCTTCGAACCTGGGGTTGCTGAAGCTTTCTTT. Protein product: CASSFEPGVAEAFF.

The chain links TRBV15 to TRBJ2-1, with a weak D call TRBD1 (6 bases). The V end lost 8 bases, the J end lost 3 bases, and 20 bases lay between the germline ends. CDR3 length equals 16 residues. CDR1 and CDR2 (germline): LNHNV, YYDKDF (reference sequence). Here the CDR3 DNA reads TGTGCCACCGCGACAACGACCGGGACACTCTACAATGAGCAGTTCTTC. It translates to CATATTTGTLYNEQFF.

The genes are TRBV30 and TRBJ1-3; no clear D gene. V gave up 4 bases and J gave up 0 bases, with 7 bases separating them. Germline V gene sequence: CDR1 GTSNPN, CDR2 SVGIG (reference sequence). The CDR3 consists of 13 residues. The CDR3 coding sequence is TGTGCCTGGACTGCCAGCTCTGGAAACACCATATATTTT. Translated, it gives CAWTASSGNTIYF.

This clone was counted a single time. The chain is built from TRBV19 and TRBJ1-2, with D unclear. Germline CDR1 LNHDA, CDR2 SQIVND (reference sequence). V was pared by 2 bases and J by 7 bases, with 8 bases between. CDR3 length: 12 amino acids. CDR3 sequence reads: CASSIIDSGYTF. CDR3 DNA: TGTGCCAGTAGTATAATAGACTCTGGCTACACCTTC. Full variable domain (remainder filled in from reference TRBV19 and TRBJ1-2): DGGITQSPKYLFRKEGQNVTLSCEQNLNHDAMYWYRQDPGQGLRLIYYSQIVNDFQKGDIAEGYSVSREKKESFPLTVTSAQKNPTAFYLCASSIIDSGYTFGSGTRLTVV.

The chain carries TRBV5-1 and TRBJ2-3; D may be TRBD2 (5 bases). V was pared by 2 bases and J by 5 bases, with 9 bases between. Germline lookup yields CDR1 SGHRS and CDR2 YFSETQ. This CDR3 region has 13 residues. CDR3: CASSLLVEDTQYF. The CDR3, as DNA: TGCGCCAGCAGCTTACTAGTAGAAGATACGCAGTATTTT.

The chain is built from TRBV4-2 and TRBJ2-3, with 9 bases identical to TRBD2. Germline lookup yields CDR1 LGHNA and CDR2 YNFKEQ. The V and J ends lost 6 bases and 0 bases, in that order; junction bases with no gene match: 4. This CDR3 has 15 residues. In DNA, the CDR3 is TGTGCCAGCAGTAGCGGGGGCCTAAGCACAGATACGCAGTATTTT. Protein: CASSSGGLSTDTQYF.